The 27 T cell receptor beta chains below were found in one sample sequenced in a study of beta chain features in type 1 diabetes. Expressed TCRB transcripts were sequenced because the isolated RNA had all been reverse transcribed beforehand. Method: immunoSEQ multiplex PCR; TCRdb's copy keeps in-frame clones and lacks some. The repertoire holds about 450,000 clones, with over 9.5% as singletons. The sample comprised naive CD4+ T cells from blood. Receptors originate from a young woman in good health.

CDR3 sequence reads: CAISESTVRTDTQYF. In DNA form, the CDR3 reads TGTGCCATCAGTGAGTCCACCGTACGAACAGATACGCAGTATTTT. This chain connects TRBV10-3 to TRBJ2-3; unclear D gene. Germline lookup yields CDR1 ENHRY and CDR2 SYGVKD. Trimming stripped 0 bases from V and 3 bases from J, with 10 bases between. The CDR3 has 15 amino acids.

This clone occurred once. This chain joins TRBV9 and TRBJ2-5, with TRBD1 as a possible D gene (7 bases). The V end was cut by 0 bases, the J end by 7 bases, with 22 bases between. The CDR3 totals 17 residues. The germline V gene has CDR1 SGDLS and CDR2 YYNGEE. The CDR3 loop is CASSVEGGNTPGGTQYF. The CDR3 DNA reads TGTGCCAGCAGCGTAGAGGGCGGGAACACGCCAGGGGGGACCCAGTACTTC.

In its sample, this clone was seen a few times. The V and J genes are TRBV4-1 and TRBJ2-6; tentative D call: TRBD1 (5 bases). There are 18 residues in the CDR3. V lost 1 base and J lost 0, with 13 bases in between. CDR1 and CDR2 (germline): MGHRA, YSYEKL. CDR3 in DNA: TGCGCCAGCAGCCAAGGCCCACAGGTTCTCTCTGGGGCCAACGTCCTGACTTTC. Residues: CASSQGPQVLSGANVLTF.

This clone has only a few counts. This rearrangement joins TRBV9 to TRBJ2-5; D is possibly TRBD1 (5 bases). V was shortened by 3 bases and J by 4 bases, with 13 bases between the two germline ends. The CDR3 covers 14 residues. Germline V gives CDR1 SGDLS, CDR2 YYNGEE. DNA for the CDR3: TGTGCCAGCAGCGGACCAGGGAACCCAGAGACCCAGTACTTC. It encodes CASSGPGNPETQYF.

The chain is built from TRBV5-6 and TRBJ2-3; no definite D call. The germline V and J ends were trimmed by 2 bases and 5 bases, with 6 bases remaining between them. The germline CDR1 and CDR2 sequences are SGHDT and YYEEEE. This CDR3 region has 12 residues. The CDR3 nucleotides read TGTGCCAGCAGCTTATTTTTAGATACGCAGTATTTT. It yields the protein CASSLFLDTQYF.

This clone showed up just a few times. This rearrangement joins TRBV29-1 to TRBJ2-7; tentatively, D is TRBD1 (6 bases). Germline V gene data show CDR1 as SQVTM and CDR2 as ANQGSEA. Trimming cost V 7 bases and J 6 bases, with 19 bases left between them. The CDR3 has 13 residues. The CDR3 nucleotides are TGCAGCGGATTAACAGGGATGGGTGGCGAGCAGTACTTC. Its translation is CSGLTGMGGEQYF.

The chain couples TRBV5-4 to TRBJ1-2; 7 nucleotides align to TRBD1. In germline, CDR1 is SGHNT, CDR2 YYREEE (reference sequence). The CDR3 spans 15 residues. The V gene end was trimmed by 1 base and the J gene end by 8 bases; junction bases not matched to a gene: 11. The CDR3: CASSLLQTGTEGYTF. The DNA of the CDR3 is TGTGCCAGCAGCTTGTTACAAACAGGGACAGAGGGCTACACCTTC.

This clone was found a few times. Other DNA sequences from this sample encode an identical CDR3 as well. The J gene is TRBJ2-6, the V gene TRBV7-2; D not certain. CDR1 is SGHTA, CDR2 FQGNSA, per germline. The V end lost 4 bases, the J end lost 0 bases, and 7 bases lay between the germline ends. This CDR3 contains 15 residues. The CDR3 coding sequence is TGTGCCAGCAGCTATAGGGTCTCTGGGGCCAACGTCCTGACTTTC. Its protein product is CASSYRVSGANVLTF.

This clone was picked up a small number of times. The rearrangement joins TRBV4-1 to TRBJ1-2, with no clear D. CDR3 size: 13 residues. Germline CDR1 MGHRA, CDR2 YSYEKL. The V gene lost 2 bases and the J gene lost 4 bases, with 8 bases spanning the gap. CDR3 sequence reads: CASSQLGIYGYTF. In DNA form, the CDR3 reads TGCGCCAGCAGCCAACTAGGGATCTATGGCTACACCTTC.

V usage is TRBV10-3 and J usage is TRBJ1-5; D may be TRBD1 (5 bases). CDR3 length: 14 residues. V was trimmed by 6 bases and J by 5 bases, leaving 14 bases between them. Germline CDR1 ENHRY, CDR2 SYGVKD. The CDR3 loop is CAISSGGSYQPQHF. In DNA, the CDR3 is TGTGCCATCAGCTCGGGGGGGTCTTATCAGCCCCAGCATTTT.

This clone has only a few counts. The chain combines TRBV12-5 with TRBJ2-3, with 9 bases matching TRBD2. The CDR3 loop spans 16 amino acids. Germline V lookup: CDR1 LGHNT, CDR2 FRNRAP. The J segment lost 2 bases and the V segment lost 0 bases, leaving 3 bases of the junction unmatched. The CDR3 DNA reads as TGTGCTAGTGGTTTGGTACTAGCGGGCAACACAGATACGCAGTATTTT. It specifies CASGLVLAGNTDTQYF.

The CDR3 is CASSLIPHIQYF. The CDR3, as DNA: TGTGCCAGCAGCTTAATCCCACACATTCAGTACTTC. V gene TRBV7-2 combines with J gene TRBJ2-4, with unresolved D. V was pared by 2 bases and J by 8 bases, with 7 bases between. Germline V gene lookup returns CDR1 SGHTA and CDR2 FQGNSA. The length of the CDR3 is 12 residues.

The gene calls are TRBV6-5 and TRBJ2-7, with D uncertain. The germline V gene encodes CDR1 MNHEY and CDR2 SVGAGI. V was trimmed by 5 bases and J by 4 bases, leaving 15 bases between them. This CDR3 has 14 residues. The CDR3 nucleotides are TGTGCCAGCAGTCCCTATACACTCGGGTACGAGCAGTACTTC. The encoded protein is CASSPYTLGYEQYF.

This clone was counted only a few times. The V and J genes are TRBV7-9 and TRBJ1-5; D not certain. There are 13 residues in the CDR3. Germline V lookup: CDR1 SEHNR, CDR2 FQNEAQ (reference sequence). The germline V and J ends were trimmed by 3 bases and 7 bases, with 10 bases remaining between them. The chain's CDR3 is CASSLGAGQPQHF. The CDR3 DNA reads as TGTGCCAGCAGCTTGGGAGCGGGGCAGCCCCAGCATTTT.

This chain connects TRBV18 to TRBJ1-2; 10 bases align to TRBD1. Per the germline V gene, CDR1 is KGHSH and CDR2 is LQKENI. The CDR3 is 16 amino acids. Losses at the gene ends were 3 bases for V and 0 bases for J; bases not matched to a gene: 4. This chain's CDR3 is CASSPGQGFSNYGYTF. The CDR3 DNA is TGTGCCAGCTCACCGGGACAGGGGTTTTCTAACTATGGCTACACCTTC.

The V call is TRBV27, the J call TRBJ2-3; tentatively, D is TRBD1 (5 bases). The V end was cut by 1 base, the J end by 1 base, with 15 bases between. The CDR3 covers 17 residues. Germline CDR1 and CDR2: MNHEY and SMNVEV (reference sequence). In DNA, the CDR3 is TGTGCCAGCAGTTTATTTACCTGGGGCCCGGGCACAGATACGCAGTATTTT. This gives the protein CASSLFTWGPGTDTQYF.

The gene calls are TRBV7-9 and TRBJ2-7; 9 nucleotides align to TRBD1. After removal of 1 base from V and 5 bases from J, the junction contained 0 bases not matched to a gene. The CDR3 sequence is 13 residues long. CDR1 and CDR2 (germline): SEHNR, FQNEAQ (reference sequence). DNA for the CDR3: TGTGCCAGCAGCTTAGGGACAGGGGACGAGCAGTACTTC. Its protein product is CASSLGTGDEQYF.

The rearrangement links TRBV7-9 to TRBJ2-3, with TRBD1 as a possible D gene (5 bases). Per germline, CDR1 SEHNR and CDR2 FQNEAQ (reference sequence). Trimming stripped 1 base from V and 0 bases from J, with 8 bases between. This CDR3 is 15 amino acids long. The CDR3: CASSLVQESTDTQYF. CDR3 in DNA: TGTGCCAGCAGCTTAGTACAGGAAAGCACAGATACGCAGTATTTT.

This clone was detected only a few times. The V and J genes are TRBV18 and TRBJ2-7, with D possibly being TRBD1 or TRBD2 (5 bases each). Trimming left V 2 bases short and J 3 bases short, with 14 bases between. Germline V gene data show CDR1 as KGHSH and CDR2 as LQKENI. This CDR3 is 15 amino acids long. CDR3 sequence reads: CASSPSQEEYYEQYV. DNA for the CDR3: TGTGCCAGCTCACCATCACAGGAGGAGTACTACGAGCAGTACGTC.

This chain links TRBV30 with TRBJ2-1; 12 bases line up with TRBD2. V lost 5 bases to trimming and J lost 15 bases; unmatched junction nucleotides: 2. Germline V gene data show CDR1 as GTSNPN and CDR2 as SVGIG (reference sequence). This CDR3 has 10 residues. CDR3 loop: CAWGLAGLFF. DNA for the CDR3: TGTGCCTGGGGACTAGCGGGACTGTTCTTC.

V gene TRBV7-3 combines with J gene TRBJ2-4; 9 bases are shared with TRBD1. Per germline, CDR1 SGHTA and CDR2 FQGTGA. This CDR3 is 13 amino acids long. With 4 bases clipped from V and 8 bases from J, the junction kept 3 bases outside the gene matches. The DNA of the CDR3 is TGTGCCAGCAGCTCGGGACAGGGAGACATTCAGTACTTC. It yields the protein CASSSGQGDIQYF.

In DNA, the CDR3 is TGTGCCAGCAGTTTAATGGACGGCCCTACGAAGCAGTACGTC. As protein: CASSLMDGPTKQYV. This rearrangement joins TRBV28 to TRBJ2-7; D uncertain. CDR3 length equals 14 residues. Germline V gene data show CDR1 as MDHEN and CDR2 as SYDVKM. Trimming took 2 bases from V and 8 from J, leaving 16 bases between them.

This clone was observed a few times. V is TRBV7-9 and J is TRBJ2-3; D ambiguous. Trimming cost V 5 bases and J 2 bases, with 17 bases left between them. Germline CDR1 reads SEHNR; CDR2 reads FQNEAQ (reference sequence). The CDR3 is 16 amino acids. This chain's CDR3 is CASSPKPKGNTDTQYF. The CDR3 coding sequence is TGTGCCAGCAGCCCAAAACCGAAGGGAAACACAGATACGCAGTATTTT.

The CDR3 reads CASSDFTDTQYF. CDR3 DNA: TGTGCCAGCAGTGACTTCACAGATACGCAGTATTTT. This sequence joins TRBV2 and TRBJ2-3; D ambiguous. Germline CDR1 and CDR2: SNHLY and FYNNEI. Trimming took 3 bases from V and 2 from J, leaving 3 bases between them. CDR3 length: 12 residues.

This clone was seen more than once but under ten times. The chain recombines TRBV5-1 with TRBJ2-5, with D tentatively TRBD1 or TRBD2 (5 bases each). The CDR3 runs 14 residues. CDR1 and CDR2 from the germline V gene are SGHRS and YFSETQ. Trimming shortened V by 7 bases and J by 5 bases, and 18 bases separated the two germline ends. The CDR3 loop is CASDRDPVGETQYF. DNA of the CDR3: TGCGCCAGCGACCGGGACCCGGTGGGGGAGACCCAGTACTTC.

This clone came up a few times. This specimen includes other DNA sequences encoding the same CDR3. V and J are TRBV9 and TRBJ2-1; 7 bases line up with TRBD2. The J segment lost 1 base and the V segment lost 1 base, leaving 2 bases of the junction unmatched. CDR3 length: 15 residues. The germline V gene encodes CDR1 SGDLS and CDR2 YYNGEE. The CDR3 is CASSVREGSYNEQFF. The CDR3, as DNA: TGTGCCAGCAGCGTAAGGGAGGGTTCCTACAATGAGCAGTTCTTC.

This clone turned up a few times. This CDR3 is CASSPGQGSTGELFF. The DNA for the CDR3 is TGTGCCAGCTCACCGGGACAGGGAAGCACCGGGGAGCTGTTTTTT. This rearrangement joins TRBV18 to TRBJ2-2, with TRBD1 matching over 9 bases. Germline V gene lookup returns CDR1 KGHSH and CDR2 LQKENI. The V and J ends lost 3 bases and 4 bases, in that order; junction bases with no gene match: 3. The CDR3 is 15 amino acids.